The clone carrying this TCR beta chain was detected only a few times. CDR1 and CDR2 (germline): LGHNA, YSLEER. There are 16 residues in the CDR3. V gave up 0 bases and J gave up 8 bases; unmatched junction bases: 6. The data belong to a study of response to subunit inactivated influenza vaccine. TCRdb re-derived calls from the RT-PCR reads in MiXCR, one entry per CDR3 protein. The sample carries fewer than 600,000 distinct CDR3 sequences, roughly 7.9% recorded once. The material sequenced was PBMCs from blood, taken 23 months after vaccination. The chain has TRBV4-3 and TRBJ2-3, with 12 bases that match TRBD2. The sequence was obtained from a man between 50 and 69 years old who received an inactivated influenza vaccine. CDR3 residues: CASSQDATSGSSTQYF. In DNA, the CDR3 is TGCGCCAGCAGCCAAGATGCGACTAGCGGGAGTAGTACGCAGTATTTT.